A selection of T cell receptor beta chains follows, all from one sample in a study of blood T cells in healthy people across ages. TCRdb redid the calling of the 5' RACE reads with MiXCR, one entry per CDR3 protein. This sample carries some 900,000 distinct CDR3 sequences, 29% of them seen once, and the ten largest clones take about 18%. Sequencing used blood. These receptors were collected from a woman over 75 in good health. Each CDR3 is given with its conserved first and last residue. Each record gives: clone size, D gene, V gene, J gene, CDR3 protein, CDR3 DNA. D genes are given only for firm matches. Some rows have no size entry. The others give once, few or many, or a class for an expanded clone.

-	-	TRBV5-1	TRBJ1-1	CASSSYIGTPRNTEAFF	TGCGCCAGCAGCTCATACATCGGGACACCTCGGAACACTGAAGCTTTCTTT
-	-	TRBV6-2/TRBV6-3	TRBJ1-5	CASRQGNRNQPQHF	TGTGCCAGCAGGCAGGGGAATCGGAATCAGCCCCAGCATTTT
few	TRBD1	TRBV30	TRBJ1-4	CAWSAGGEKLFF	TGTGCCTGGAGTGCAGGGGGCGAAAAACTGTTTTTT
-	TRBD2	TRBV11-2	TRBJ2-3	CASSPSGGAVDTQYF	TGTGCCAGCAGTCCTAGCGGGGGGGCGGTAGATACGCAGTATTTT
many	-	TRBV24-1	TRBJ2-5	CATSDPRGRHETQYF	TGTGCCACCAGTGATCCGAGGGGGAGGCACGAGACCCAGTACTTC
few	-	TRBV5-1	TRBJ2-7	CASSSGQSSYEQYF	TGCGCCAGCAGCTCAGGACAGAGCTCCTACGAGCAGTACTTC
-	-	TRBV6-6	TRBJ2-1	CASTIGKGNYEQFF	TGTGCCAGCACTATCGGAAAGGGAAACTACGAGCAGTTCTTC
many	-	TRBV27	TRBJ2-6	CATAHADSGANVLTF	TGTGCCACAGCACATGCGGACTCTGGGGCCAACGTCCTGACTTTC
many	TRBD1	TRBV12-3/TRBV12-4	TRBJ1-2	CASSQGGRHGYTF	TGTGCCAGCAGTCAGGGGGGTCGACATGGCTACACCTTC
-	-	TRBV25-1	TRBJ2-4	CASSEFKRALAKNIQYF	TGTGCCAGCAGTGAATTTAAACGGGCTTTAGCCAAAAACATTCAGTACTTC
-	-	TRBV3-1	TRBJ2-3	CTSSQDRGTQYF	TGTACCAGCAGCCAAGATCGGGGGACGCAGTATTTT
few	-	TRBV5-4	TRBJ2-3	CASSLYPDTQYF	TGTGCCAGCAGCTTATACCCAGATACGCAGTATTTT
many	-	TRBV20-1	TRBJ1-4	CSARPGHRGEKLFF	TGCAGTGCTAGACCTGGACATCGGGGTGAAAAACTGTTTTTT
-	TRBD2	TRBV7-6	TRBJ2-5	CASSSRLAGQDPQETQYF	TGTGCCAGCAGCTCACGACTAGCGGGGCAAGACCCGCAAGAGACCCAGTACTTC
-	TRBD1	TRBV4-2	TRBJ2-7	CASSQAPGGSFYEQYF	TGTGCCAGCAGCCAAGCCCCAGGGGGCTCTTTCTACGAGCAGTACTTC
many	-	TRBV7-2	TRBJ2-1	CASSLGRGSGHNEQFF	TGTGCCAGCAGCTTAGGGCGGGGCTCTGGGCACAATGAGCAGTTCTTC
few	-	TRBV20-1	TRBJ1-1	CSAVAGNTEAFF	TGCAGTGCCGTTGCAGGGAACACTGAAGCTTTCTTT
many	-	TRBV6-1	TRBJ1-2	CASSDRGSVLYGYTF	TGTGCCAGCAGTGACAGAGGGAGCGTTCTTTATGGCTACACCTTC
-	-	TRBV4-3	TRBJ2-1	CASSQDPQAGTPNEQFF	TGCGCCAGCAGCCAAGATCCGCAAGCGGGGACACCCAATGAGCAGTTCTTC
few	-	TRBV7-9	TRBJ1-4	CASSFSTEKLFF	TGTGCCAGCAGCTTTAGTACTGAAAAACTGTTTTTT
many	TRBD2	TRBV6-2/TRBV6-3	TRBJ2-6	CASSYFRKRGPGSGANVLTF	TGTGCCAGCAGTTACTTCCGGAAGCGGGGGCCCGGCTCTGGGGCCAACGTCCTGACTTTC
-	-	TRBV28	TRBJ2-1	CASSPLGGAVNEQFF	TGTGCCAGCAGCCCCCTTGGGGGAGCCGTAAATGAGCAGTTCTTC
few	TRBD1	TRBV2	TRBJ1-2	CASTRTGTGGANYGYTF	TGTGCCAGCACAAGAACCGGGACAGGGGGCGCGAACTATGGCTACACCTTC
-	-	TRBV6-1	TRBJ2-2	CASSDGGEAGELFF	TGTGCCAGCAGTGATGGAGGGGAGGCCGGGGAGCTGTTTTTT
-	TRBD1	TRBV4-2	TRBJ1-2	CASSQDLVQGGGYTF	TGTGCCAGCAGCCAAGATTTGGTTCAGGGGGGTGGCTACACCTTC
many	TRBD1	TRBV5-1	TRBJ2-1	CASSQGQGAGNEQFF	TGCGCCAGCAGCCAGGGACAGGGGGCGGGCAATGAGCAGTTCTTC
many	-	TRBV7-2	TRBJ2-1	CASSLPTTSYNEQFF	TGTGCCAGCAGCTTACCTACCACCTCCTACAATGAGCAGTTCTTC
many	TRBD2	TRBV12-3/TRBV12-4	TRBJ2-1	CASSPFGGAYNEQFF	TGTGCCAGCAGCCCCTTCGGGGGGGCCTACAATGAGCAGTTCTTC
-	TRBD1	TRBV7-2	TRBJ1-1	CASSFRRGLIANTEAFF	TGTGCCAGCAGCTTTAGAAGGGGGCTCATAGCGAACACTGAAGCTTTCTTT
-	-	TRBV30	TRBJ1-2	CAWSVLGGYTF	TGTGCCTGGAGTGTACTTGGGGGCTACACCTTC
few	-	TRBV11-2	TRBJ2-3	CASTRGQGRGTDTQYF	TGTGCCAGCACCCGAGGGCAGGGCCGGGGCACAGATACGCAGTATTTT
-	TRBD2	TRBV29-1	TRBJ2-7	CSVREASGGAKVNYEQYF	TGCAGCGTTAGGGAGGCTAGCGGGGGGGCAAAGGTAAACTACGAGCAGTACTTC
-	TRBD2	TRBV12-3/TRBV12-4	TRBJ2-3	CASSFPSGGSTDVQYF	TGTGCCAGCAGTTTTCCTAGCGGGGGATCCACAGATGTGCAGTATTTT
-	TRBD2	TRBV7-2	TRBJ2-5	CASREAGGIQETQYF	TGTGCCAGCAGAGAAGCGGGAGGTATCCAAGAGACCCAGTACTTC
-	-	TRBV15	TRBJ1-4	CATRLIFEEKLFF	TGTGCCACCAGATTGATTTTCGAGGAAAAACTGTTTTTT
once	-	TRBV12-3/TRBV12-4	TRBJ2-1	CASSAYYNEQFF	TGTGCCAGCAGTGCCTACTACAATGAGCAGTTCTTC
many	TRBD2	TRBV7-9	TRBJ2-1	CASSKLAGEQFF	TGTGCCAGCAGCAAACTAGCGGGTGAGCAGTTCTTC
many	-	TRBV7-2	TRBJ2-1	CASSLVVEGVKFF	TGTGCCAGCAGCTTAGTGGTGGAAGGGGTCAAGTTCTTC
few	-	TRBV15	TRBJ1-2	CATSSLDQVNYGYTF	TGTGCCACCAGCAGCCTGGACCAAGTTAACTATGGCTACACCTTC
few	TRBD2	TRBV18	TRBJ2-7	CASQEAAGVRGEQYF	TGTGCCAGCCAGGAGGCAGCGGGGGTGCGGGGCGAGCAGTACTTC